The present entry profiles one T cell receptor (beta chain) with its context. Its cognate antigen is unknown. These data belong to a study of cytomegalovirus exposure and HLA in healthy donors. Broader study findings: With further analysis later on, most CMV-associated TCR beta chains appeared HLA-restricted.

Vbeta (60) and Jbeta (13) primers were used in the PCR. Profiling relied on immunoSEQ multiplex PCR, and the TCRdb table lists in-frame clones only, not all of them. Of about 170,000 clones detected, approximately 80% appear once; the ten largest clones hold 1.2%. This CDR3 spans 16 amino acids. Germline-derived CDR1 and CDR2 are MNHEY and SVGAGI. This TCR was recovered from a boy between 2 and 10 years old in good health and CMV-seronegative. The chain recombines TRBV6-5 with TRBJ2-5, with D perhaps matching TRBD2 (6 bases). The end of the DNA aligns better with TRBJ2-7, so the J call may be wrong. Sequenced material: PBMCs. CDR3: CASSYAGRRGGYEQYF. Written as DNA, the CDR3 is TGTGCCAGCAGTTACGCCGGGAGAAGGGGCGGGTACGAGCAGTACTTC.